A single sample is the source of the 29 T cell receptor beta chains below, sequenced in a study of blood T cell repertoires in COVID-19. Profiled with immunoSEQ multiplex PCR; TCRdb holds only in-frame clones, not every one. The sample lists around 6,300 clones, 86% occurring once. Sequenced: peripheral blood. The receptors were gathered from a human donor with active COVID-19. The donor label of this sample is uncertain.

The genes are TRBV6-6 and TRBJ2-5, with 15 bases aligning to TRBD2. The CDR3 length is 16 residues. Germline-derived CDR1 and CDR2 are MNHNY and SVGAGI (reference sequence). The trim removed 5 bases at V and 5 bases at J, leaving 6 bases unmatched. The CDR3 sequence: CASSQGTSGGQETQYF. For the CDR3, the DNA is TGTGCCAGCAGTCAAGGGACTAGCGGGGGGCAGGAGACCCAGTACTTC.

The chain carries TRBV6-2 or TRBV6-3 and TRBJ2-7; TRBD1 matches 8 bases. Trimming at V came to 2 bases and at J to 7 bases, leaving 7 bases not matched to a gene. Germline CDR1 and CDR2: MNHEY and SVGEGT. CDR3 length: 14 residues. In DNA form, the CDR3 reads TGTGCCAGCAGTTACGCCGTCAGGGGGCGGGAGCAGTACTTC. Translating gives CASSYAVRGREQYF.

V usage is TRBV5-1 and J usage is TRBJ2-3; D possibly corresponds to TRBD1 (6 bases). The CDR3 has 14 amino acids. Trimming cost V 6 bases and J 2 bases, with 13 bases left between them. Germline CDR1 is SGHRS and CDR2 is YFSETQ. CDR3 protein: CASKADSFTDTQYF. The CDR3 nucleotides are TGCGCCAGCAAGGCGGACAGCTTCACAGATACGCAGTATTTT.

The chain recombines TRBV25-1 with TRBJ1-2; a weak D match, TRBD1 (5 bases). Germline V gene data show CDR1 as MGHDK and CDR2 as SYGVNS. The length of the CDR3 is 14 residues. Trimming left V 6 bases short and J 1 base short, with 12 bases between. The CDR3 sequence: CASSTGTLNYGYTF. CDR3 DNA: TGTGCCAGCAGCACAGGTACTCTTAACTATGGCTACACCTTC.

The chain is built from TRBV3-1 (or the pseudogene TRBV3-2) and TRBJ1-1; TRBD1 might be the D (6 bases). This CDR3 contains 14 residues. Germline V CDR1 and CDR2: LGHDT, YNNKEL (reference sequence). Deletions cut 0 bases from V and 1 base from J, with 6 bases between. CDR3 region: CASSQEQGNTEAFF. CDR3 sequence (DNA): TGTGCCAGCAGCCAAGAACAGGGGAACACTGAAGCTTTCTTT.

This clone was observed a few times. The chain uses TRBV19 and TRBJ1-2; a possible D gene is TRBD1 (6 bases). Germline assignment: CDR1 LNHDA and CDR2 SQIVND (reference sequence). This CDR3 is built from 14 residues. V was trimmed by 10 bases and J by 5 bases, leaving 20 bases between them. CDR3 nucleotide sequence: TGTGCCACTGGGGTGAGGGCGCAGGGGTATGGCTACACCTTC. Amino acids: CATGVRAQGYGYTF.

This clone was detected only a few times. CDR3: CASSTLGTSNTGELFF. The CDR3 nucleotides are TGTGCCAGTAGTACCCTGGGGACTAGTAACACCGGGGAGCTGTTTTTT. This chain joins TRBV19 and TRBJ2-2; 8 bases line up with TRBD2. Germline values: CDR1 LNHDA, CDR2 SQIVND (reference sequence). This CDR3 has 16 residues. Trimming at V came to 4 bases and at J to 2 bases, leaving 6 bases not matched to a gene.

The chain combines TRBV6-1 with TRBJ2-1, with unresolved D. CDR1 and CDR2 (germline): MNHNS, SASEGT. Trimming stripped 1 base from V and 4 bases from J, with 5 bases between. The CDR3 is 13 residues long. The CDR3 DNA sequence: TGTGCCAGCAGTGAAGGTAGTTACAATGAGCAGTTCTTC. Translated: CASSEGSYNEQFF.

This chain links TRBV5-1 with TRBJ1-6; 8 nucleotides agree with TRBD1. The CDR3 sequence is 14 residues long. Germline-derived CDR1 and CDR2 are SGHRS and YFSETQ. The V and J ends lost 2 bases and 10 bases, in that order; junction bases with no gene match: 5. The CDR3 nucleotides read TGCGCCAGCAGCTTATCAGGGGGCGGATCACCCCTCCACTTT. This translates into CASSLSGGGSPLHF.

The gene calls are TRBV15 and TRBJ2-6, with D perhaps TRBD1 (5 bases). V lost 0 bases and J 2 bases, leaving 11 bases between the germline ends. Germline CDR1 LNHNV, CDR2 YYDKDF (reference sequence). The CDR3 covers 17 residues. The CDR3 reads CATSRDDAGTGANVLTF. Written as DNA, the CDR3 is TGTGCCACCAGCAGAGATGACGCAGGGACTGGGGCCAACGTCCTGACTTTC.

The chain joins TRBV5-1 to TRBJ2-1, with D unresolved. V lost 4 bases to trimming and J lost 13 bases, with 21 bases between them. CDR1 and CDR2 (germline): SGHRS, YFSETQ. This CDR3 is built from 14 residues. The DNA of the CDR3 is TGCGCCAGCAGCATAACCCCGAGCTCGGGTCGTCAGTTCTTC. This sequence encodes CASSITPSSGRQFF.

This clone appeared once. In nucleotides, the CDR3 is TGTGCCAGCAGTTACAGGGTCGGCTATGGCTACACCTTC. This translates into CASSYRVGYGYTF. This chain uses TRBV27 with TRBJ1-2, with D possibly being TRBD1 (6 bases). This CDR3 is built from 13 residues. CDR1 MNHEY and CDR2 SMNVEV come from the germline V gene (reference sequence). V gave up 4 bases and J gave up 4 bases, with 10 bases separating them.

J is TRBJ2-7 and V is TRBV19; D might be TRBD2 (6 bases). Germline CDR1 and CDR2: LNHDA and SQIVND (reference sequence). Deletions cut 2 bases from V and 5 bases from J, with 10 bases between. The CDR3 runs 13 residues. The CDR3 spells CASSISLAHEQYF. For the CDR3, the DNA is TGTGCCAGTAGTATATCACTAGCCCACGAGCAGTACTTC.

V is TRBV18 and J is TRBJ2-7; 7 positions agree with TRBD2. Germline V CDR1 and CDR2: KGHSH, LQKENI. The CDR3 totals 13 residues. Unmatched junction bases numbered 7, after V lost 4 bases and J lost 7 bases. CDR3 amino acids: CASSQSGTNEQYF. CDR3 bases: TGTGCCAGCTCACAATCCGGGACTAATGAGCAGTACTTC.

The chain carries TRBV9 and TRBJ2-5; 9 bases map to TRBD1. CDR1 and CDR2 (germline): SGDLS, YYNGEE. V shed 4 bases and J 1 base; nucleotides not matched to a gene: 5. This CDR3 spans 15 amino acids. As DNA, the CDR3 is TGTGCCAGCAGCCCCGGACAGGGGCGCCAAGAGACCCAGTACTTC. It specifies CASSPGQGRQETQYF.

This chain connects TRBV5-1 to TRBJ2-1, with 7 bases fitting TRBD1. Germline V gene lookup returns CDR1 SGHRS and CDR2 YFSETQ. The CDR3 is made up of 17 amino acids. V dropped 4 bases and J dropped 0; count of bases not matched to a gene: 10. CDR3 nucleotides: TGCGCCAGCAGCACCTTCGGGACAGCTCCCTCCTACAATGAGCAGTTCTTC. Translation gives CASSTFGTAPSYNEQFF.

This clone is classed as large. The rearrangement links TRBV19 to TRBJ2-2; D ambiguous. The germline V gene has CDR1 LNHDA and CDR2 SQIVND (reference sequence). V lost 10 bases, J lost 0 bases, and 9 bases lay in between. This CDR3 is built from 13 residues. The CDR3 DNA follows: TGTGCCACCCAGTATGCGAACACCGGGGAGCTGTTTTTT. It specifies CATQYANTGELFF.

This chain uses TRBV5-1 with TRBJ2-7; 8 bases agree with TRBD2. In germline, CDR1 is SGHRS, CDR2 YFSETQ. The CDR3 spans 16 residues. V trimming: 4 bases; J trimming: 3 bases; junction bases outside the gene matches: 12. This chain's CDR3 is CASSPPASGSFYEQYF. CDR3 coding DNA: TGCGCCAGCAGCCCACCCGCCAGCGGGAGTTTCTACGAGCAGTACTTC. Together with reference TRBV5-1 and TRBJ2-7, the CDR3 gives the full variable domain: KAGVTQTPRYLIKTRGQQVTLSCSPISGHRSVSWYQQTPGQGLQFLFEYFSETQRNKGNFPGRFSGRQFSNSRSEMNVSTLELGDSALYLCASSPPASGSFYEQYFGPGTRLTVT.

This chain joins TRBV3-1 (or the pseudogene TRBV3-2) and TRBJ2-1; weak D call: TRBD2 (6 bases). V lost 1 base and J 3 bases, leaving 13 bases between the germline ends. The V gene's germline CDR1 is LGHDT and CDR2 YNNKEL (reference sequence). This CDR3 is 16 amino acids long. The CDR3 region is CASSQGSGTVYNEQFF. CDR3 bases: TGTGCCAGCAGCCAAGGATCCGGGACTGTCTACAATGAGCAGTTCTTC.

CDR3 DNA: TGCGCCAGCAGCCAAGGAGAGGTCGCAGATACGCAGTATTTT. It translates to CASSQGEVADTQYF. The V and J genes are TRBV4-3 and TRBJ2-3; no firm D call. Germline CDR1 and CDR2: LGHNA and YSLEER. The CDR3 loop spans 14 amino acids. Trimming pared 1 base from V and 4 bases from J, leaving 9 bases between.

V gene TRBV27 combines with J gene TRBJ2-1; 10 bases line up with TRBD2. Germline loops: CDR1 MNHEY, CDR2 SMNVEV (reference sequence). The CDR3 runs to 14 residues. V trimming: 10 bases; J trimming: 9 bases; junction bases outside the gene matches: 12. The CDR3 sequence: CATFALAGVGEQFF. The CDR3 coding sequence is TGTGCCACCTTCGCCCTAGCGGGGGTTGGTGAGCAGTTCTTC.

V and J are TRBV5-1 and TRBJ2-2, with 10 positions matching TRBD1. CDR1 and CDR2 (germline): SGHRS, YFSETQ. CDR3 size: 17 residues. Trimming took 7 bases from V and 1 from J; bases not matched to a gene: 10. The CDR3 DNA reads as TGCGCCAGCGCCGGGGGACAGGGGTTAATGAACACCGGGGAGCTGTTTTTT. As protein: CASAGGQGLMNTGELFF.

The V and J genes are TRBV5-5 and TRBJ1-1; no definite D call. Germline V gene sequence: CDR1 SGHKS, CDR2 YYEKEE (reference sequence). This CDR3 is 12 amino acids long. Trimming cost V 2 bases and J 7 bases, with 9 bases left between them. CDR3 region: CASSFPGREAFF. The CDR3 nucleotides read TGTGCCAGCAGCTTTCCGGGTCGTGAAGCTTTCTTT.

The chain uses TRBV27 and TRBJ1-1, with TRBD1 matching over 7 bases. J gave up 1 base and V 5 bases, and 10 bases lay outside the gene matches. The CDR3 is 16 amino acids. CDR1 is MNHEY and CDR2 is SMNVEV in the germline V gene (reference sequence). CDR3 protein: CASSPSTWTGNTEAFF. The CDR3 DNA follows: TGTGCCAGCAGTCCATCGACCTGGACAGGGAACACTGAAGCTTTCTTT.

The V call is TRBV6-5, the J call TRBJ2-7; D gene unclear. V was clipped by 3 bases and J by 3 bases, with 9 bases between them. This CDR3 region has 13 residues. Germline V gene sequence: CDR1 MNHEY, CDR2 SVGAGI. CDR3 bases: TGTGCCAGCAGTTATAAGACTGGCTACGAGCAGTACTTC. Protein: CASSYKTGYEQYF.

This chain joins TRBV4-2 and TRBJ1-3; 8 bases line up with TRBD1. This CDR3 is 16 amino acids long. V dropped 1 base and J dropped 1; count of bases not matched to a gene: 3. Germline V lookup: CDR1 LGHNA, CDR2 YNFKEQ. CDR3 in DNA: TGTGCCAGCAGCCAAGTTCGGACAGGGTCTGGAAACACCATATATTTT. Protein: CASSQVRTGSGNTIYF.

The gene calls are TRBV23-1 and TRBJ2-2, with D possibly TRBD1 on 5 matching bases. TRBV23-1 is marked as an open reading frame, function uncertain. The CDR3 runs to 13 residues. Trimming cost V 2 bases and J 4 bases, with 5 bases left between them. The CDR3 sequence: CASSQTGTGELFF. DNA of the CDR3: TGCGCCAGCAGTCAAACAGGCACCGGGGAGCTGTTTTTT.

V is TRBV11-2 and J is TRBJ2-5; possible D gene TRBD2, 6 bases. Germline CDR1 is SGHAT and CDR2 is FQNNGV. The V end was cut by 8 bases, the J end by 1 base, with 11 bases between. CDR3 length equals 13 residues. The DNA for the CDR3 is TGTGCCAGCCATCCCGGGGGCCAAGAGACCCAGTACTTC. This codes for CASHPGGQETQYF.

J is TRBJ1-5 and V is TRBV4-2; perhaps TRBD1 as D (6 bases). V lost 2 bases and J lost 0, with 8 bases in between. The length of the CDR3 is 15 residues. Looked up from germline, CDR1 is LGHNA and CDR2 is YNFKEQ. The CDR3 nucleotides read TGTGCCAGCAGCCAAACAGGGAATAGCAATCAGCCCCAGCATTTT. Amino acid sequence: CASSQTGNSNQPQHF.